The sequence of this T cell receptor beta chain was determined in a study of blood T cell repertoires in COVID-19. The overall study: The United States, Italy and Spain were the sources of the acute and convalescent COVID-19 samples. In each case, the material was cDNA or gDNA derived from T cells, B-cell-depleted T cells, or PBMCs.

Those who participated ranged in age from roughly 18 to 89 years and resided in 20 to 30 US areas. The germline gives CDR1 LNHDA, CDR2 SQIVND (reference sequence). Trimming cost V 6 bases and J 4 bases, with 19 bases left between them. The length of the CDR3 is 15 residues. In the study's own analysis: Amplification of reference gene primers was used by the study to estimate nucleated cell counts. Measured with immunoSEQ multiplex PCR; TCRdb has only the in-frame clones, and not every one. V, J and clone size derive from that table, while D and trimming were established from the DNA sequence. The profile shows a few hundred thousand clones, roughly 89% of them singletons.

The receptor's source is a woman in her twenties or thirties who had recovered from COVID-19. The source material was PBMCs or T cells enriched from blood (not recorded which). The rearrangement joins TRBV19 to TRBJ2-7, with D tentatively TRBD2 (6 bases). The CDR3 reads CASSTAQAGGYEQYF. The CDR3 bases are TGTGCCAGTAGCACGGCACAGGCCGGGGGATACGAGCAGTACTTC.